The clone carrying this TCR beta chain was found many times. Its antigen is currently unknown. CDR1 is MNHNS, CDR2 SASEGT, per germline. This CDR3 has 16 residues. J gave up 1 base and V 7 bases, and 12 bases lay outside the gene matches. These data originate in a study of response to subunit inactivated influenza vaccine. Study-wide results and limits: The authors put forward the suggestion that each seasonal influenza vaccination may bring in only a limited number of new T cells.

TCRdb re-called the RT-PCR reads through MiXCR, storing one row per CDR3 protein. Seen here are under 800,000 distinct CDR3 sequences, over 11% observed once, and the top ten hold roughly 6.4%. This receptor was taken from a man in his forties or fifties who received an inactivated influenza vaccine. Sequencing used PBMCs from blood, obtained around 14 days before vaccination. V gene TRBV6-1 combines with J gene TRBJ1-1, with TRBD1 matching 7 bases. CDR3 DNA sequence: TGTGCCAGCAATGACGACAGGGCTTACCAGAACACTGAAGCTTTCTTT. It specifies CASNDDRAYQNTEAFF.